Included here is one T cell receptor (beta chain) sequence, with context. Its antigen is currently unknown. Germline CDR1 reads MNHEY; CDR2 reads SMNVEV (reference sequence). Trimming at V came to 4 bases and at J to 4 bases, leaving 6 bases not matched to a gene. This CDR3 contains 15 residues. TCRdb keeps only in-frame clones here, not all; method: immunoSEQ multiplex PCR. The data contain roughly 150,000 clones, approximately 90% of them singletons. These data belong to a study of cytomegalovirus exposure and HLA in healthy donors. Findings and limits, study-wide: Specificity of three CMV-associated chains for CMV antigens was verified in vitro.

The clonotype was recovered from a man aged 18 to 29 in good health and CMV-seronegative. V is TRBV27 and J is TRBJ2-7, with 11 bases lining up with TRBD2. The source material was PBMCs. CDR3 amino acids: CASSSETSGTYEQYF. In nucleotides, the CDR3 is TGTGCCAGCAGTTCAGAGACTAGCGGGACTTACGAGCAGTACTTC.